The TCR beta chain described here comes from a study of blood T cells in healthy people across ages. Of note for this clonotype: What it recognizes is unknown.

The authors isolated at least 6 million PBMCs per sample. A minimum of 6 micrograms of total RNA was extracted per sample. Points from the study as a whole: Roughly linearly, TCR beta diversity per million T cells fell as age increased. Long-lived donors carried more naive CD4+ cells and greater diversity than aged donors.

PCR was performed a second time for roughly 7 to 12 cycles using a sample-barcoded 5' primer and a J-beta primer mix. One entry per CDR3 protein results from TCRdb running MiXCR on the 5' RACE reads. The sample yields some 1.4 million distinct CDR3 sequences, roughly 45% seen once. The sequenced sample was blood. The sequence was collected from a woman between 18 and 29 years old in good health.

CDR3: CASSQGTASGNTIYF. CDR3 DNA sequence: TGCGCCAGCAGCCAAGGGACCGCCTCTGGAAACACCATATATTTT. V usage is TRBV4-1 and J usage is TRBJ1-3; D is ambiguous. The germline V gene encodes CDR1 MGHRA and CDR2 YSYEKL. V lost 1 base to trimming and J lost 0 bases, with 7 bases between them. The CDR3 is made up of 15 amino acids.